Sequencing of this T cell receptor beta chain was carried out in a study of OX40 agonist ivuxolimab in advanced cancers. Study results and limitations: More expanded clones were found, on average, in CD8+ than in CD4+ T cells.

With V trimmed by 4 bases and J by 7 bases, 12 bases remained unmatched. Germline V gives CDR1 SGHKS, CDR2 YYEKEE (reference sequence). There are 15 residues in the CDR3. Details on this clone: Its target is not known.

The repertoire was sequenced with immunoSEQ multiplex PCR; TCRdb's copy has only in-frame clones and lacks some. This table has 50,000 or so clones, 79% appearing once. J is TRBJ2-7 and V is TRBV5-5; 9 nucleotides agree with TRBD2. This sample comprised CD4+ or CD8+ T cells sorted from blood, obtained in a trial of the OX40 agonist ivuxolimab. This clonotype originated in an adult with an advanced solid tumor such as melanoma, head and neck, liver or kidney cancer. The CDR3 sequence is CASSIRVAGVGEQYF. CDR3 coding DNA: TGTGCCAGCAGCATTAGGGTAGCGGGAGTTGGGGAGCAGTACTTC. The full variable domain, its missing parts supplied by reference TRBV5-5 and TRBJ2-7, is DAGVTQSPTHLIKTRGQQVTLRCSPISGHKSVSWYQQVLGQGPQFIFQYYEKEERGRGNFPDRFSARQFPNYSSELNVNALLLGDSALYLCASSIRVAGVGEQYFGPGTRLTVT.